This TCR beta chain originates from a study of identical twins. Notes on the study in general: For cord blood, abundant beta clonotypes had fewer insertions, unlike memory repertoires, which showed none. Researchers caution that invariant MAIT and iNKT cells could partly confound zero-insertion analyses.

TCRdb re-called the 5' RACE reads with MiXCR, one entry per CDR3 protein. The table shows about 340,000 distinct CDR3 sequences, with over 9% occurring only once. Trimming shortened V by 0 bases and J by 0 bases, and 8 bases separated the two germline ends. Germline V gene data show CDR1 as SGHVS and CDR2 as FQNEAQ. This CDR3 has 16 amino acids. This clonotype was seen more than once but under ten times. Antigen unknown. These data also featured in a second study, about yellow fever vaccine responses in identical twins.

The TCR originated in a woman younger than 30 in good health. The chain has TRBV7-8 and TRBJ1-4, with D unclear. Material for sequencing was CD8+ T cells sorted from blood. CDR3 loop: CASSLARASTNEKLFF. The DNA for the CDR3 is TGTGCCAGCAGCTTAGCGAGGGCCTCAACTAATGAAAAACTGTTTTTT. Full variable domain (remainder filled in from reference TRBV7-8 and TRBJ1-4): GAGVSQSPRYKVAKRGQDVALRCDPISGHVSLFWYQQALGQGPEFLTYFQNEAQLDKSGLPSDRFFAERPEGSVSTLKIQRTQQEDSAVYLCASSLARASTNEKLFFGSGTQLSVL.